This T cell receptor beta chain was recovered during a study of CD8+ T cells in alopecia areata. Turning to the study itself: The study gave tofacitinib for 6 to 18 months, then 6 months off drug. Scoring of treated patients' severity used the percentage of affected scalp area.

V lost 5 bases and J lost 3, with 22 bases in between. Germline assignment: CDR1 LNHDA and CDR2 SQIVND (reference sequence). The length of the CDR3 is 17 residues. Reverse transcribed after extraction, RNA yielded cDNA as the sequencing template. Assay: immunoSEQ multiplex PCR; the TCRdb copy retains only in-frame clones and omits some. The sample holds around 120,000 clones, 58% seen once. Treatment given: oral pan-JAK inhibitor, 5-10 mg twice daily. Samples from alopecia areata patients were lesional scalp punch biopsies and peripheral blood. PBMCs yielded sorted CD4+ and CD8+ T cells. This rearrangement joins TRBV19 to TRBJ1-1, with D perhaps TRBD1 (6 bases). The sequences come from CD8+ T cells sorted from blood, collected at week 4, from a patient treated with tofacitinib. The receptor was isolated from a human donor with alopecia areata. The chain's CDR3 is CASSSEPRGGADTEAFF. The CDR3 coding sequence is TGTGCCAGTAGTTCGGAACCGCGTGGGGGGGCGGACACTGAAGCTTTCTTT. The complete variable domain, with remaining parts taken from reference TRBV19 and TRBJ1-1, reads DGGITQSPKYLFRKEGQNVTLSCEQNLNHDAMYWYRQDPGQGLRLIYYSQIVNDFQKGDIAEGYSVSREKKESFPLTVTSAQKNPTAFYLCASSSEPRGGADTEAFFGQGTRLTVV.